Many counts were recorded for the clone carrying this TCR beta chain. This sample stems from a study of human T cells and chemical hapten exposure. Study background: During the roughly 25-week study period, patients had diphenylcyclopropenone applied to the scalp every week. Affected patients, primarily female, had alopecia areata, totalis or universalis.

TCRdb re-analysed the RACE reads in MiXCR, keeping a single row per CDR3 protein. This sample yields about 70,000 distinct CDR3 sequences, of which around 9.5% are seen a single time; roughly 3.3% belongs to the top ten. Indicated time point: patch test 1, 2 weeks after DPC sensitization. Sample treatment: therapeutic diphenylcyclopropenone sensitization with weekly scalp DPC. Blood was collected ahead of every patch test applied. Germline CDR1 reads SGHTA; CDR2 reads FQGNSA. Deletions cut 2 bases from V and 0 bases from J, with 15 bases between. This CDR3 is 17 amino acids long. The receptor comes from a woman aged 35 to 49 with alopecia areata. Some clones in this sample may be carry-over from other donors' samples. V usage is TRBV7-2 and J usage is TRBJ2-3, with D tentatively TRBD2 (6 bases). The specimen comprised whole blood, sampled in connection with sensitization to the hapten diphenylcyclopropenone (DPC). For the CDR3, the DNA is TGTGCCAGCAGCTTAAACGGGGGTGGGACTAGCACAGATACGCAGTATTTT. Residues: CASSLNGGGTSTDTQYF.